Listed below are T cell receptor beta chains from one sample, sequenced in a study of cytotoxic CD8 clonotypes in ibrutinib-treated CLL. The repertoire was sequenced with immunoSEQ multiplex PCR; TCRdb's copy has only in-frame clones and lacks some. In the table there are 250,000 to 350,000 clones, 65% to 85% of which are singletons. The sequencing here drew on PBMCs, taken at disease progression, from a patient treated with ibrutinib. Receptors originate from a human donor with chronic lymphocytic leukemia. The CDR3 runs from the conserved cysteine through the conserved F or W. D genes are given only for firm matches. Clone size is stated in some rows and not others, as once, few, many or a class when expanded.

V gene	clone size	J gene	D gene	CDR3 DNA	CDR3 protein
TRBV28	.	TRBJ1-1	.	TGTGCCAGCAGTTCCTCCTCCCCCCTTGAAGCTTTCTTT	CASSSSSPLEAFF
TRBV5-6	.	TRBJ1-2	.	TGTGCCAGCAGCTTGGTCGGCGCTAACTATGGCTACACCTTC	CASSLVGANYGYTF
TRBV7-2	once	TRBJ1-5	.	TGTGCCAGCAGCTCCAACGGGAATCAGCCCCAGCATTTT	CASSSNGNQPQHF
TRBV11-2	.	TRBJ2-7	.	TGTGCCAGCAGCCGTGCGGTCACAGGCACCGAGCAGTACTTC	CASSRAVTGTEQYF
TRBV5-1	.	TRBJ2-5	.	TGCGCCAGCAGCCCCCGGCCACAAGAGACCCAGTACTTC	CASSPRPQETQYF
TRBV5-1	.	TRBJ1-4	.	TGCGCCAGCAGCGCCCCGGACAGAATAAATGAAAAACTGTTTTTT	CASSAPDRINEKLFF
TRBV5-1	few	TRBJ2-7	.	TGCGCCAGCAGCTTAAACGGCTACGAGCAGTACTTC	CASSLNGYEQYF
TRBV7-9	.	TRBJ2-1	TRBD2	TGTGCCAGCAGCTTAACGGCGGGAGGACACAATGAGCAGTTCTTC	CASSLTAGGHNEQFF
TRBV25-1	.	TRBJ1-6	.	TGTGCCAGCAGCGACCTAGGGGCTTTCGGGGCACCCCTCCACTTT	CASSDLGAFGAPLHF
TRBV7-9	.	TRBJ2-5	.	TGTGCCAGCAGCTTTTTCAAAAAAGAGACCCAGTACTTC	CASSFFKKETQYF
TRBV10-2	.	TRBJ2-3	TRBD2	TGCGCCAGCAGCGCCCGGGGGGTCGGCACAGATACGCAGTATTTT	CASSARGVGTDTQYF
TRBV14	.	TRBJ2-3	.	TGTGCCAGCAGCCAAGTGGGGGGAGATACGCAGTATTTT	CASSQVGGDTQYF
TRBV12-5	once	TRBJ2-7	TRBD1	TGTGCTAGTGGAGACGCCGGGACAGGGGTATACGAGCAGTACTTC	CASGDAGTGVYEQYF
TRBV10-2	few	TRBJ2-7	.	TGCGCCAGCAGTCCCTGGGTCTACTACGAGCAGTACTTC	CASSPWVYYEQYF
TRBV6-5	.	TRBJ1-1	.	TGTGCCAGCAGTTACGTTGGTGACAAGTGGGCTTTCTTT	CASSYVGDKWAFF
TRBV9	.	TRBJ1-3	.	TGTGCCAGCAGCCTCACGGGGGCAAGCGGAAACACCATATATTTT	CASSLTGASGNTIYF
TRBV2	.	TRBJ2-7	.	TGTGCCAGCAGCCCCGCGGGGCGCGACGAGCAGTACTTC	CASSPAGRDEQYF
TRBV6-5	.	TRBJ1-3	.	TGTGCCAGCAGAACCATAGCTGGAAACACCATATATTTT	CASRTIAGNTIYF
TRBV7-9	.	TRBJ2-3	.	TGTGCCAGCAGCTTAGAGGTCCTCGCTAGCACAGATACGCAGTATTTT	CASSLEVLASTDTQYF
TRBV7-9	.	TRBJ2-2	.	TGTGCCAGCAGCTTAGGGTCAGGGACCGCCGGGGAGCTGTTTTTT	CASSLGSGTAGELFF
TRBV29-1	.	TRBJ1-1	.	TGCAGCGTTGTAAATTCAGAGAACACTGAAGCTTTCTTT	CSVVNSENTEAFF
TRBV4-1	few	TRBJ2-4	.	TGCGCCAGCAGCCAAGTAGGCTCAAAGATTCAGTACTTC	CASSQVGSKIQYF
TRBV19	.	TRBJ1-1	.	TGTGCCACCGGACACTTGAACACTGAAGCTTTCTTT	CATGHLNTEAFF
TRBV11-3	few	TRBJ1-5	.	TGTGCCAGCAGCTTTGTTGAGGGCAATCAGCCCCAGCATTTT	CASSFVEGNQPQHF
TRBV5-8	.	TRBJ2-3	TRBD2	TGTGCCAGCAGCTTGGAGCAGCGGGACACAGATACGCAGTATTTT	CASSLEQRDTDTQYF
TRBV6-5	.	TRBJ1-1	.	TGTGCCAGCAGTTACGGCCCGGGCACTGAAGCTTTCTTT	CASSYGPGTEAFF
TRBV27	.	TRBJ2-7	.	TGTGCCAGCAGTTTGGGCCGCGGAAGGGGGCAGTACTTC	CASSLGRGRGQYF
TRBV4-1	.	TRBJ2-7	.	TGCGCCAGCAGCCAAATGACAAGCTCCTACGAGCAGTACTTC	CASSQMTSSYEQYF
TRBV7-6	.	TRBJ2-7	.	TGTGCCAGCAGCGCGGATCCCGTCGGCTACGAGCAGTACTTC	CASSADPVGYEQYF
TRBV5-4	.	TRBJ2-5	TRBD2	TGTGCCAGCAGCCCTGGACTAGCCCGTGAGACCCAGTACTTC	CASSPGLARETQYF
TRBV7-3	.	TRBJ1-1	.	TGTGCCAGCAGCCCAAAGAGGGGCCTGGGTGCTTTCTTT	CASSPKRGLGAFF
TRBV7-9	.	TRBJ2-5	TRBD1	TGTGCCAGCAGCCCCAGCAGCTTCACAGGGGGAGAAGAGACCCAGTACTTC	CASSPSSFTGGEETQYF
TRBV10-3	.	TRBJ2-3	.	TGTGCCATCAGTGAGTTAATTACCACAGATACGCAGTATTTT	CAISELITTDTQYF
TRBV2	.	TRBJ1-2	.	TGTGCCAGCAGTGACCCCTTCGACTATGGCTACACCTTC	CASSDPFDYGYTF
TRBV5-4	once	TRBJ1-3	.	TGTGCCAGCAGCGTTTCAGGGGTAGCTGGAAACACCATATATTTT	CASSVSGVAGNTIYF
TRBV27	few	TRBJ2-7	.	TGTGCCAGCAGTTTTAGTGGGGGATTCTACGAGCAGTACTTC	CASSFSGGFYEQYF
TRBV6-1	.	TRBJ1-6	.	TGTGCCAGCAGTGAAGAAGGGAGGGGTGGGGATTCACCCCTCCACTTT	CASSEEGRGGDSPLHF
TRBV5-1	.	TRBJ2-2	TRBD2	TGCGCCAGCAGTTCCGGACTAGCGGGGGCCTACGTGCTGTTTTTT	CASSSGLAGAYVLFF
TRBV11-2	.	TRBJ2-2	TRBD2	TGTGCCAGCAGCCGACTAGCGGGGAACACCGGGGAGCTGTTTTTT	CASSRLAGNTGELFF
TRBV15	.	TRBJ1-1	TRBD1	TGTGCCACCACGGGCAGGGGGAAGACTGAAGCTTTCTTT	CATTGRGKTEAFF
TRBV13	.	TRBJ1-1	.	TGTGCCAGCAGCTTTACCAGGTGGGGGATGAACACTGAAGCTTTCTTT	CASSFTRWGMNTEAFF
TRBV28	.	TRBJ2-3	.	TGTGCCAGCACCCCCGGGGGCCGCCCAGATACGCAGTATTTT	CASTPGGRPDTQYF
TRBV6-6	.	TRBJ2-7	TRBD2	TGTGCCAGCAGTTCGCATAGCGGGGGGGCCATCTACGAGCAGTACTTC	CASSSHSGGAIYEQYF
TRBV10-3	.	TRBJ1-2	TRBD1	TGTGCCATCAGTGAGGGACAGGGGTATGGCTACACCTTC	CAISEGQGYGYTF
TRBV29-1	.	TRBJ2-3	.	TGCAGCGTTTTGTCCACAGATACGCAGTATTTT	CSVLSTDTQYF
TRBV29-1	.	TRBJ2-3	TRBD2	TGCAGCGTTGGTGGGCCCCGCCGGCCAGCGGGGATCTCCGCTCCAGATACGCAGTATTTT	CSVGGPRRPAGISAPDTQYF
TRBV4-1	.	TRBJ2-5	.	TGCGCCAGCAGCCAAGAACCTCGTCGGGGGGAGACCCAGTACTTC	CASSQEPRRGETQYF
TRBV5-1	once	TRBJ2-6	.	TGCGCCAGCAGCTACCGGGAAGAAAAGTATCTGGGAGCCAACGTCCTGACTTTC	CASSYREEKYLGANVLTF
TRBV19	few	TRBJ1-5	TRBD1	TGTGCCAGTAGTATAGTGACAGGGGGCTACCCTAATCAGCCCCAGCATTTT	CASSIVTGGYPNQPQHF
TRBV9	.	TRBJ1-4	.	TGTGCCAGCAGCCGGACGGGTGATGAAAAACTGTTTTTT	CASSRTGDEKLFF
TRBV10-3	.	TRBJ1-6	TRBD1	TGTGCCATCAGTGAGTCGGGACAGGGAGGGTCACCCCTCCACTTT	CAISESGQGGSPLHF
TRBV7-9	.	TRBJ2-7	TRBD1	TGTGCCAGCAGCTCCGGGACAGACGAGCAGTACTTC	CASSSGTDEQYF
TRBV19	.	TRBJ2-7	.	TGTGCCAGTAGTATAGACACGAACTCCTACGAGCAGTACTTC	CASSIDTNSYEQYF
TRBV18	.	TRBJ2-3	.	TGTGCCAGCTCCCCTAATGCAGATACGCAGTATTTT	CASSPNADTQYF
TRBV29-1	.	TRBJ1-2	TRBD1	TGCAGCGTTGAAGTACAGGGGGCACGGGGCTACACCTTC	CSVEVQGARGYTF